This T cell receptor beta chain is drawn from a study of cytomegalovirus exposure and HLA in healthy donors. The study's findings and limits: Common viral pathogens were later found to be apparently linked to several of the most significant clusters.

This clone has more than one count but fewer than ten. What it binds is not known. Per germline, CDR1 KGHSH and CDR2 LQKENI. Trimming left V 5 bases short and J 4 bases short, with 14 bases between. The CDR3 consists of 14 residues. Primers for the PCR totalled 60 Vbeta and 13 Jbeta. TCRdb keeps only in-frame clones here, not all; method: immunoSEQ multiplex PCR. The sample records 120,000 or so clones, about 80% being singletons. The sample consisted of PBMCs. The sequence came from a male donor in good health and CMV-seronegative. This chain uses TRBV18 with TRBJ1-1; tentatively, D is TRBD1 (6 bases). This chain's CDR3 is CASSATGMGTEAFF. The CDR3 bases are TGTGCCAGCTCAGCCACAGGGATGGGCACTGAAGCTTTCTTT.